The 13 T cell receptor beta chains reported below all come from one sample, sequenced in a study of T-cell memory formation after mild COVID-19. TCRdb itself ran the 5' RACE reads through MiXCR, one entry per CDR3 protein. Of about 210,000 distinct CDR3 sequences detected, 10% appear once; the ten largest clones hold 3% to 3.5%. Sequencing used PBMCs or a T cell subset sorted from them (not recorded which). All receptors derive from a man aged 18 to 35 who had mild COVID-19 (a few samples of this study predate the infection). Cell type and time point are not known.

This clonotype was found many times. This chain links TRBV7-2 with TRBJ2-6; 9 nucleotides match TRBD1. With V trimmed by 4 bases and J by 0 bases, 4 bases remained unmatched. Looked up from germline, CDR1 is SGHTA and CDR2 is FQGNSA. This CDR3 has 17 residues. Written as DNA, the CDR3 is TGTGCCAGCAGCTGGGGACAGGGACTCTCTGGGGCCAACGTCCTGACTTTC. Protein sequence: CASSWGQGLSGANVLTF.

This clonotype was observed many times. The genes are TRBV7-9 and TRBJ2-3; D perhaps matches TRBD2 (6 bases). CDR1 and CDR2 from the germline V gene are SEHNR and FQNEAQ (reference sequence). Trimming stripped 3 bases from V and 6 bases from J, with 25 bases between. The CDR3 is made up of 18 amino acids. The CDR3 reads CASSFSRTGTPVGDTQYF. CDR3 sequence (DNA): TGTGCCAGCAGCTTTTCGCGAACCGGGACTCCCGTGGGGGATACGCAGTATTTT.

The chain uses TRBV6-6 and TRBJ2-3; D is unclear. This CDR3 is built from 12 residues. The germline CDR1 and CDR2 sequences are MNHNY and SVGAGI (reference sequence). Trimming removed 4 bases from V and 6 bases from J, with 8 bases in between. CDR3 protein: CASSSILDTQYF. The CDR3 coding sequence is TGTGCCAGCAGTTCCATATTGGATACGCAGTATTTT.

The J gene is TRBJ1-6, the V gene TRBV7-3; D gene uncertain. The germline V and J ends were trimmed by 3 bases and 7 bases, with 16 bases remaining between them. Germline-derived CDR1 and CDR2 are SGHTA and FQGTGA. The CDR3 consists of 16 residues. This chain's CDR3 is CASSLDPTWPNSPLHF. The CDR3 nucleotides read TGTGCCAGCAGCTTGGACCCGACGTGGCCCAATTCACCCCTCCACTTT.

This sequence joins TRBV7-2 and TRBJ1-5; D is undetermined. Germline-derived CDR1 and CDR2 are SGHTA and FQGNSA. Trimming pared 0 bases from V and 5 bases from J, leaving 8 bases between. This CDR3 contains 14 residues. The CDR3 loop reads CASSLAGLYQPQHF. In DNA, the CDR3 is TGTGCCAGCAGCTTAGCAGGGTTGTATCAGCCCCAGCATTTT.

In this sample, this clonotype turned up a few times. V gene TRBV12-3 or TRBV12-4 combines with J gene TRBJ1-1; 7 bases agree with TRBD1. The CDR3 loop spans 14 amino acids. Trimming removed 6 bases from V and 0 bases from J; junction bases left unmatched: 4. The CDR3 loop reads CASRPTGVNTEAFF. In nucleotides, the CDR3 is TGTGCCAGCAGACCTACAGGGGTGAACACTGAAGCTTTCTTT.

This clonotype has a count of ten or more. The rearrangement joins TRBV3-1 to TRBJ1-6; a possible D gene is TRBD1 (6 bases). The ends were cut back, 4 bases at V and 13 bases at J, with 14 bases in the middle. This CDR3 spans 13 amino acids. Looked up from germline, CDR1 is LGHDT and CDR2 is YNNKEL (reference sequence). This chain's CDR3 is CASSPGQGTPLHF. The DNA of the CDR3 is TGTGCCAGCAGCCCGGGACAAGGAACGCCCCTCCACTTT.

V is TRBV27 and J is TRBJ2-3, with TRBD2 matching 10 bases. The germline V gene has CDR1 MNHEY and CDR2 SMNVEV (reference sequence). CDR3 size: 16 residues. V lost 10 bases to trimming and J lost 8 bases; unmatched junction nucleotides: 18. Here the CDR3 DNA reads TGTGCCACTCACCTCCGGGGAAGCGGGGGGGCCGGTACGCAGTATTTT. Protein product: CATHLRGSGGAGTQYF.

The chain has TRBV9 and TRBJ1-1; D remains ambiguous. Trimming shortened V by 0 bases and J by 5 bases, and 14 bases separated the two germline ends. The CDR3 is 15 residues long. Germline CDR1 and CDR2: SGDLS and YYNGEE. CDR3: CASSVDPLTGTEAFF. Here the CDR3 DNA reads TGTGCCAGCAGCGTAGACCCTTTGACTGGTACTGAAGCTTTCTTT.

The table lists this clonotype with a few counts. This chain links TRBV7-3 with TRBJ2-1; maybe TRBD2 (6 bases). The CDR3 length is 14 residues. CDR1 is SGHTA, CDR2 FQGTGA, per germline. V was clipped by 5 bases and J by 5 bases, with 13 bases between them. The CDR3 here is CASSPQRVNNEQFF. The CDR3 DNA reads as TGTGCCAGCAGCCCCCAGCGGGTCAACAATGAGCAGTTCTTC.

This clonotype was counted many times. The J gene is TRBJ2-4, the V gene TRBV7-2; D is perhaps TRBD2 (6 bases). CDR1 and CDR2 from the germline V gene are SGHTA and FQGNSA. The CDR3 length is 13 residues. With 1 base removed from V and 7 bases from J, the gap between germline ends came to 8 bases. CDR3 coding DNA: TGTGCCAGCAGCTTAGACGGAGGGAACATTCAGTACTTC. Its protein product is CASSLDGGNIQYF.

In this sample, this clonotype turned up many times. The chain carries TRBV9 and TRBJ2-1; tentative D call: TRBD1 (7 bases). The CDR3 loop spans 15 amino acids. Germline CDR1 is SGDLS and CDR2 is YYNGEE. The V and J ends lost 4 bases and 4 bases respectively, with 15 bases between them. The CDR3 DNA is TGTGCCAGCAGCCTAGGAGGGGGCCAGTACAATGAGCAGTTCTTC. This translates into CASSLGGGQYNEQFF.

There are a few counts of this clonotype. This rearrangement joins TRBV5-1 to TRBJ2-1; 11 bases fit TRBD2. Per germline, CDR1 SGHRS and CDR2 YFSETQ. Losses at the gene ends were 0 bases for V and 8 bases for J; bases not matched to a gene: 7. CDR3 length: 16 residues. CDR3 in DNA: TGCGCCAGCAGCTTGGCCCCTAGCGGGGGGAAAGATGAGCAGTTCTTC. Translating it yields CASSLAPSGGKDEQFF.